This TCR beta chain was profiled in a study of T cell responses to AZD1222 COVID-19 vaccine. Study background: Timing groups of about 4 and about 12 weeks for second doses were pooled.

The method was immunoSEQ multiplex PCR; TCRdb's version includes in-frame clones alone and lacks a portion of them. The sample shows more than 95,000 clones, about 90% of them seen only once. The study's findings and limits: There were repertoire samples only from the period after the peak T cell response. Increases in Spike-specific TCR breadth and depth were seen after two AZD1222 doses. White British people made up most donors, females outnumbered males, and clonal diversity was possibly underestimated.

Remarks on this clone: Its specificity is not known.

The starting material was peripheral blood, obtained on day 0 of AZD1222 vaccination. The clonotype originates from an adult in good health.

For the CDR3, the DNA is TGTGCCAGCAGCAGTCGGAGGGGGGGCACAAATGAGCAGTTCTTC. This translates into CASSSRRGGTNEQFF. The chain uses TRBV7-9 and TRBJ2-1, with D perhaps matching TRBD2 (7 bases). Trimming shortened V by 5 bases and J by 7 bases, and 18 bases separated the two germline ends. Germline V CDR1 and CDR2: SEHNR, FQNEAQ (reference sequence). The CDR3 extends over 15 amino acids.